A single sample gave rise to the 13 T cell receptor beta chains below, sequenced in a study of human T cells and chemical hapten exposure. Time point denoted: pre-sensitization, week 0. Specified treatment: therapeutic diphenylcyclopropenone sensitization with weekly scalp DPC. MiXCR, applied by TCRdb to the RACE reads, yields one record per CDR3 protein. Of more than 250,000 distinct CDR3 sequences listed, about 7.7% are singletons. The sequencing used whole blood, collected in connection with sensitization to the hapten diphenylcyclopropenone (DPC). Receptors were obtained from a young man with alopecia areata. Some clones in this sample may be carry-over from other donors' samples.

This clonotype appeared a few times. This chain joins TRBV20-1 and TRBJ2-2; a possible D gene is TRBD1 (5 bases). This CDR3 is built from 14 residues. Germline V gene data show CDR1 as DFQATT and CDR2 as SNEGSKA (reference sequence). V was trimmed by 3 bases and J by 1 base, leaving 9 bases between them. CDR3 loop: CSARKQGNTGELFF. CDR3 nucleotide sequence: TGCAGTGCTAGGAAGCAGGGGAACACCGGGGAGCTGTTTTTT.

This clonotype was detected only a few times. V and J are TRBV6-4 and TRBJ2-3; TRBD2 aligns across 7 bases. The CDR3 contains 14 residues. Germline trimming cut 2 bases from V and 6 bases from J; bases unmatched to any gene: 5. Per germline, CDR1 MRHNA and CDR2 SNTAGT. The CDR3 bases are TGTGCCAGCAGTGACGCCGGGGGGAAGGATACGCAGTATTTT. It encodes CASSDAGGKDTQYF.

CDR3 DNA: TGTGCCAGCAGTTTCTTTGAGCGGGGGTCAGATACGCAGTATTTT. Protein: CASSFFERGSDTQYF. J is TRBJ2-3 and V is TRBV12-3 or TRBV12-4, with TRBD2 identical over 8 bases. The CDR3 is 15 amino acids. The J segment lost 4 bases and the V segment lost 3 bases, leaving 6 bases of the junction unmatched.

The chain is built from TRBV2 and TRBJ2-7, with 9 bases fitting TRBD1. The CDR3 has 15 residues. The V and J ends lost 2 bases and 3 bases, in that order; junction bases with no gene match: 5. From germline, CDR1 is SNHLY and CDR2 FYNNEI. For the CDR3, the DNA is TGTGCCAGCAGTGAAAAAGACAGGGGGGTCTACGAGCAGTACTTC. Protein: CASSEKDRGVYEQYF.

CDR3 sequence reads: CASSEQGADTQYF. CDR3 DNA sequence: TGTGCCAGCAGTGAGCAGGGCGCAGATACGCAGTATTTT. The genes are TRBV6-4 and TRBJ2-3, with D possibly TRBD1 on 5 matching bases. Germline assignment: CDR1 MRHNA and CDR2 SNTAGT. This CDR3 is 13 amino acids long. V gave up 3 bases and J gave up 4 bases, with 8 bases separating them.

This clonotype has at least ten counts. The chain is built from TRBV7-9 and TRBJ1-2, with a possible D match to TRBD1 (6 bases). The CDR3 is made up of 16 amino acids. The germline V and J ends were trimmed by 6 bases and 1 base, with 18 bases remaining between them. Germline CDR1 is SEHNR and CDR2 is FQNEAQ (reference sequence). Here the CDR3 reads CASSPDRSRSNYGYTF. The CDR3 DNA is TGTGCCAGCAGTCCAGACAGGAGCCGAAGTAACTATGGCTACACCTTC.

There are a few counts of this clonotype. This rearrangement joins TRBV5-1 to TRBJ2-7; 7 bases match TRBD1. The CDR3 spans 12 residues. Trimming removed 3 bases from V and 3 bases from J; junction bases left unmatched: 0. CDR1 and CDR2 (germline): SGHRS, YFSETQ. In nucleotides, the CDR3 is TGCGCCAGCAGCTGGGACAGCTACGAGCAGTACTTC. Amino acid sequence: CASSWDSYEQYF.

This sequence joins TRBV2 and TRBJ2-5; the D gene could be TRBD1 or TRBD2 (5 bases each). V lost 8 bases to trimming and J lost 9 bases, with 25 bases between them. The germline gives CDR1 SNHLY, CDR2 FYNNEI. The CDR3 runs to 15 residues. The CDR3 reads CASGLFQTTQGAQYF. The DNA for the CDR3 is TGTGCCAGCGGATTGTTCCAGACTACTCAAGGGGCCCAGTACTTC.

In its sample, this clonotype was seen many times. The rearrangement links TRBV4-1 to TRBJ1-2, with 7 bases aligning to TRBD1. Looked up from germline, CDR1 is MGHRA and CDR2 is YSYEKL. The CDR3 consists of 15 residues. V dropped 6 bases and J dropped 0; count of bases not matched to a gene: 7. The CDR3 nucleotides are TGCGCCAGCAGTCCTAAAACAGGGGCTAACTATGGCTACACCTTC. Its translation is CASSPKTGANYGYTF.

This clonotype was counted only a few times. The chain is built from TRBV5-1 and TRBJ2-5; 8 bases are shared with TRBD1. After removal of 4 bases from V and 3 bases from J, the junction contained 8 bases not matched to a gene. The CDR3 has 15 residues. CDR1 SGHRS and CDR2 YFSETQ come from the germline V gene. CDR3 loop: CASSRDRGLKETQYF. Here the CDR3 DNA reads TGCGCCAGCAGCCGAGACAGGGGCCTTAAAGAGACCCAGTACTTC.

This clonotype was picked up many times. The chain recombines TRBV5-1 with TRBJ2-1; TRBD1 matches 7 bases. In germline, CDR1 is SGHRS, CDR2 YFSETQ. The CDR3 sequence is 13 residues long. Losses at the gene ends were 0 bases for V and 8 bases for J; bases not matched to a gene: 2. CDR3 nucleotides: TGCGCCAGCAGCTTGGAAGGGGGCTATGAGCAGTTCTTC. Its protein is CASSLEGGYEQFF.

This clonotype has a handful of counts. The rearrangement links TRBV12-3 or TRBV12-4 to TRBJ1-1; the D gene is possibly TRBD1 (5 bases). The CDR3 has 13 residues. The V end lost 7 bases, the J end lost 4 bases, and 13 bases lay between the germline ends. The CDR3 region is CASTPGGGTEAFF. CDR3 nucleotides: TGTGCCAGCACACCCGGGGGGGGCACTGAAGCTTTCTTT.

The chain joins TRBV2 to TRBJ1-2; 8 bases are shared with TRBD1. J lost 4 bases, V lost 4 bases, and 8 bases had no gene match. This CDR3 spans 15 amino acids. Germline V gene data show CDR1 as SNHLY and CDR2 as FYNNEI. The CDR3 here is CASSATDREGYGYTF. The CDR3, as DNA: TGTGCCAGCAGTGCCACGGACAGGGAAGGCTATGGCTACACCTTC.